This T cell receptor beta chain was identified in a study of T cell responses to AZD1222 COVID-19 vaccine. Overall study results and limits: Among the donors, most were white British and more were female, and clonal diversity was possibly underestimated. Repertoires were sampled only after the peak T cell response.

About this clone: What it binds is unknown.

Assay used: immunoSEQ multiplex PCR; TCRdb lists only in-frame clones, some missing. The sample lists some 150,000 clones; over 75% were seen once. This sequence originates from an adult in good health. The sequenced sample was peripheral blood, obtained on day 0 of AZD1222 vaccination.

The CDR3 here is CASSLDGGEAYEQYF. CDR3 in DNA: TGTGCCAGCAGCTTGGACGGCGGGGAAGCCTACGAGCAGTACTTC. The chain employs TRBV5-8 and TRBJ2-7; TRBD2 is a possible D gene (6 bases). Trimming removed 0 bases at V and 2 bases at J, with 12 bases between. Germline V gene lookup returns CDR1 SGHTS and CDR2 YDEGEE. CDR3 length: 15 amino acids.